This T cell receptor beta chain was captured in a study of radiation and T cells in renal cell carcinoma. CDR3 length: 14 residues. Germline V lookup: CDR1 MNHNS, CDR2 SASEGT. Trimming took off 3 bases at V and 1 base at J, with 9 bases between the two ends. Clones were sequenced by immunoSEQ multiplex PCR, and TCRdb holds only the in-frame ones, with some missing. This sample has fewer than 15,000 clones, with around 35% found just once. Indicated treatment: 15 Gy SBRT to primary tumor, nephrectomy 4 weeks later. Nephrectomy followed 15 Gy stereotactic body radiation by 4 weeks. Broader study findings: Irradiated tumors held more dominant CDR3 motifs than control tumors. Top 100 clonotypes averaged approximately 50% in irradiated versus around 40% in nephrectomy-only tumors.

This clone was observed a few times. What it binds is not known. The sequencing here drew on tumor tissue, taken from a patient whose treatment included radiotherapy and nephrectomy. This sequence joins TRBV6-1 and TRBJ1-2; D might be TRBD1 (5 bases). The clonotype originates from a man in his fifties or sixties with renal cell carcinoma. DNA of the CDR3: TGTGCCAGCAGTGATACGGGGCTTAACTATGGCTACACCTTC. Translating gives CASSDTGLNYGYTF.